These T cell receptor beta chains were read from a single sample in a study of cytomegalovirus exposure and HLA in healthy donors. Clones were read by immunoSEQ multiplex PCR, and TCRdb kept only the in-frame ones, dropping some. The sample comprises under 150,000 clones, over 70% of which are singletons, and over 6.5% rests with the top ten. Sequencing was carried out using PBMCs. These receptors all come from a man aged 35-49 years in good health and CMV-seropositive. Each CDR3 is given with its conserved first and last residue. The order of the fields is clone size, D gene, J gene, V gene, CDR3 DNA, CDR3 protein. D genes are given only for firm matches. Clone sizes are given selectively: once, few, many, or a class where the clone is expanded.

.	.	TRBJ1-2	TRBV7-6	TGTGCCAGCAGCTTGGGAGGGCATGGCTACACCTTC	CASSLGGHGYTF
.	TRBD1	TRBJ1-2	TRBV19	TGTGCCAGTAGTGCATCCGGGACAGGGCACTACACCTTC	CASSASGTGHYTF
.	.	TRBJ2-1	TRBV6-1	TGTGCCAGCAGTCAAGGGGGACTGATCGTAGAGAATGAGCAGTTCTTC	CASSQGGLIVENEQFF
once	.	TRBJ2-4	TRBV28	TGTGCCAGCAATATCCGAGGACACGCCAAAAACATTCAGTACTTC	CASNIRGHAKNIQYF
.	.	TRBJ2-1	TRBV6-6	TGTGCCAGCAGTTACCCCCCTTCCAATGAGCAGTTCTTC	CASSYPPSNEQFF
.	.	TRBJ2-3	TRBV28	TGTGCCAGCAGTTCTTTTAGCGGTTCTAGCACAGATACGCAGTATTTT	CASSSFSGSSTDTQYF
.	.	TRBJ1-1	TRBV20-1	TGCAGCAGGTATCAGGCTGAAGCTTTCTTT	CSRYQAEAFF
.	.	TRBJ1-2	TRBV2	TGTGCCAGTCCCAGGGGATCATTACGCGACGGCTACACCTTC	CASPRGSLRDGYTF
.	.	TRBJ2-7	TRBV5-4	TGTGCCACCAACAGCGGCGGGCGAGGCTACGAGCAGTACTTC	CATNSGGRGYEQYF
.	TRBD1	TRBJ2-7	TRBV7-2	TGTGCCAGCAGCTTAAGACAGGGCGGCTACGAGCAGTACTTC	CASSLRQGGYEQYF
.	TRBD1	TRBJ1-1	TRBV18	TGTGCCAGCTCACCACCGAGGACAGGGAGTACTGAAGCTTTCTTT	CASSPPRTGSTEAFF
.	.	TRBJ1-3	TRBV19	TGTGCCAGTAGTATTCCACGGGGGACTGGAAACACCATATATTTT	CASSIPRGTGNTIYF
.	TRBD1	TRBJ1-1	TRBV19	TGTGCCAGTAGTCGACGGACAGGAAAAGGCACTGAAGCTTTCTTT	CASSRRTGKGTEAFF
.	.	TRBJ1-2	TRBV19	TGTGCCAGTAGTATTTGGGTACAGACGGGGGACTATGGCTACACCTTC	CASSIWVQTGDYGYTF
.	.	TRBJ1-3	TRBV5-1	TGCGCCAGCAGCTTAAACACAGGGAACTCTGGAAACACCATATATTTT	CASSLNTGNSGNTIYF
.	.	TRBJ2-6	TRBV19	TGTGCCAGTAGTGTAGATGACAACCCTGGGGCCAACGTCCTGACTTTC	CASSVDDNPGANVLTF
.	TRBD1	TRBJ1-1	TRBV2	TGTGCCAGCCCCACGGAACAGGGGGAAAGGAACACTGAAGCTTTCTTT	CASPTEQGERNTEAFF
few	.	TRBJ1-3	TRBV18	TGTGCCAGCTCACCGACAGGTCCCTCGAGCTCTGGAAACACCATATATTTT	CASSPTGPSSSGNTIYF
.	TRBD1	TRBJ1-5	TRBV6-5	TGTGCCAGCAGTCCAGACAGGGGTCAGCCCCAGCATTTT	CASSPDRGQPQHF
.	.	TRBJ1-5	TRBV19	TGTGCCAGTAGAGACGGGGATCAGCCCCAGCATTTT	CASRDGDQPQHF
.	.	TRBJ2-2	TRBV5-1	TGCGCCAGCAGCTTGGGAGCAGGGATCGATCCCGGGGAGCTGTTTTTT	CASSLGAGIDPGELFF
.	TRBD1	TRBJ2-7	TRBV19	TGTGCCAGTAGTATTGGGACAGGGTTCTCCGAGCAGTACTTC	CASSIGTGFSEQYF
.	TRBD1	TRBJ1-5	TRBV19	TGTGCCAGTAGTATGGGACAGAGAACAAGCAATCAGCCCCAGCATTTT	CASSMGQRTSNQPQHF
.	.	TRBJ2-1	TRBV5-6	TGTGCCAGCAGCTTGGTGCCCCTAGGGGCCAATGAGCAGTTCTTC	CASSLVPLGANEQFF
.	.	TRBJ2-3	TRBV27	TGTGCCAGCCAAGAGGCAGATACGCAGTATTTT	CASQEADTQYF
.	.	TRBJ1-6	TRBV7-9	TGTGCCAGCAGCTTTGAATTTGAGAATTCACCCCTCCACTTT	CASSFEFENSPLHF
few	.	TRBJ1-1	TRBV7-9	TGTGCCAGCAGCTTTAGGGGCCAGAACACTGAAGCTTTCTTT	CASSFRGQNTEAFF
once	.	TRBJ2-7	TRBV7-6	TGTGCCAGCACCGTTACCTCTCCGGACACCACCTACGAGCAGTACTTC	CASTVTSPDTTYEQYF
.	.	TRBJ2-2	TRBV5-1	TGCGCCAGCAGCTTGGATTGGGGGGCCGGGGAGCTGTTTTTT	CASSLDWGAGELFF
.	TRBD1	TRBJ2-5	TRBV6-5	TGTGCCAGCAGGGGTAGGGACAGGGGGCGTGAGACCCAGTACTTC	CASRGRDRGRETQYF
.	.	TRBJ2-7	TRBV29-1	TGCAGCGTTGTAGCACTAGGAAGGTTCGACGAGCAGTACTTC	CSVVALGRFDEQYF
.	.	TRBJ2-1	TRBV7-9	TGTGCCAGCAGCCACCGGACAGTGGGTTGGGGGAGCTCCTACAATGAGCAGTTCTTC	CASSHRTVGWGSSYNEQFF
.	.	TRBJ1-6	TRBV18	TGTGCCAGCTCACCACAGAGGGAATTCAATTCACCCCTCCACTTT	CASSPQREFNSPLHF
.	TRBD2	TRBJ2-3	TRBV5-1	TGCGCCAGCAGCCTCAAACCAGGGGGCACTAGCGGGGGGCTCACAGATACGCAGTATTTT	CASSLKPGGTSGGLTDTQYF
.	.	TRBJ1-1	TRBV7-2	TGTGCCAGCAGCTTACTGGGGGGGGGCACTGAAGCTTTCTTT	CASSLLGGGTEAFF
.	.	TRBJ2-7	TRBV5-6	TGTGCCAGCAGCTTGGACAGGAGCTACGAGCAGTACTTC	CASSLDRSYEQYF
.	.	TRBJ2-7	TRBV4-1	TGCGCCAGCAGCCAAGATCCCCAGGGCTTCTCCTACGAGCAGTACTTC	CASSQDPQGFSYEQYF
few	TRBD1	TRBJ1-1	TRBV11-2	TGTGCCAGCAGCCCTAGCAGGGGGAGCACTGAAGCTTTCTTT	CASSPSRGSTEAFF
.	TRBD2	TRBJ2-1	TRBV5-1	TGCGCCAGCAGCTCGGGACTAGCGGGGGGTCCCTACAATGAGCAGTTCTTC	CASSSGLAGGPYNEQFF
few	TRBD1	TRBJ1-1	TRBV7-9	TGTGCCAGCAGCCAGAATCGGCCTCCCCGGACAGGAACTGAAGCTTTCTTT	CASSQNRPPRTGTEAFF
.	.	TRBJ1-1	TRBV6-7	TGTGCCAGCAGTTACTCCTACACACAGGGTACCCAGCGCGGACCTGGAGAAAACACTGAAGCTTTCTTT	CASSYSYTQGTQRGPGENTEAFF
few	.	TRBJ1-1	TRBV7-2	TGTGCCAGCAGCTTAGAGCTTGGGAGACAGGCAGCTTTCTTT	CASSLELGRQAAFF
.	.	TRBJ2-2	TRBV30	TGTGCCTGGAGTATGGAGCTGAACACCGGGGAGCTGTTTTTT	CAWSMELNTGELFF
.	.	TRBJ1-2	TRBV5-4	TGTGCCAGCAGCTTGGGGCAGGGCTCTAACTATGGCTACACCTTC	CASSLGQGSNYGYTF
.	TRBD1	TRBJ1-1	TRBV29-1	TGCAGCGTAGACAGGGGGCAGGGCACTGAAGCTTTCTTT	CSVDRGQGTEAFF
.	.	TRBJ2-5	TRBV7-2	TGTGCCAGCAGTAGGGGACTAGGGGGCGAGACCCAGTACTTC	CASSRGLGGETQYF
.	TRBD2	TRBJ2-1	TRBV4-3	TGCGCCAGCAGCCAACTCCGGGGGGTAAACAATGAGCAGTTCTTC	CASSQLRGVNNEQFF
.	.	TRBJ2-3	TRBV5-1	TGCGCCAGCAGCCTCGGGACTCCACCATCGCAGTATTTT	CASSLGTPPSQYF
.	.	TRBJ1-1	TRBV12-2	TGTGCAAGTCGCTTAGAGGGAGGGAACACTGAAGCTTTCTTT	CASRLEGGNTEAFF
.	.	TRBJ2-3	TRBV5-6	TGTGCCAGCAGCCTCCTAGATACGCAGTATTTT	CASSLLDTQYF
.	TRBD2	TRBJ2-1	TRBV29-1	TGCAGCGTCAACCCGATGGGCGGGAGGGCCGTTGAGCAGTTCTTC	CSVNPMGGRAVEQFF
.	TRBD1	TRBJ2-2	TRBV18	TGTGCCAGCTCACCAGGGACAGGGGGCACCGGGGAGCTGTTTTTT	CASSPGTGGTGELFF
once	.	TRBJ1-1	TRBV5-4	TGTGCCAGCAGCGAGTTTGGGAGGGGAGCTTTCTTT	CASSEFGRGAFF